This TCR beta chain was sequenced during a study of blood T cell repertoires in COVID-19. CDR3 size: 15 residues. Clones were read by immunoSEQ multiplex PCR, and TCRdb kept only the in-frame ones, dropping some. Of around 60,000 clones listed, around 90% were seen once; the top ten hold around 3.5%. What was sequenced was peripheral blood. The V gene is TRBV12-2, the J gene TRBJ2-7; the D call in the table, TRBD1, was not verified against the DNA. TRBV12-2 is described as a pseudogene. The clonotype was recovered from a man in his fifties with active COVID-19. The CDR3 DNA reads TGTGCAAGTCGCTTAGCCCCCGGGACAGACTACGAGCAGTACTTC. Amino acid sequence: CASRLAPGTDYEQYF.